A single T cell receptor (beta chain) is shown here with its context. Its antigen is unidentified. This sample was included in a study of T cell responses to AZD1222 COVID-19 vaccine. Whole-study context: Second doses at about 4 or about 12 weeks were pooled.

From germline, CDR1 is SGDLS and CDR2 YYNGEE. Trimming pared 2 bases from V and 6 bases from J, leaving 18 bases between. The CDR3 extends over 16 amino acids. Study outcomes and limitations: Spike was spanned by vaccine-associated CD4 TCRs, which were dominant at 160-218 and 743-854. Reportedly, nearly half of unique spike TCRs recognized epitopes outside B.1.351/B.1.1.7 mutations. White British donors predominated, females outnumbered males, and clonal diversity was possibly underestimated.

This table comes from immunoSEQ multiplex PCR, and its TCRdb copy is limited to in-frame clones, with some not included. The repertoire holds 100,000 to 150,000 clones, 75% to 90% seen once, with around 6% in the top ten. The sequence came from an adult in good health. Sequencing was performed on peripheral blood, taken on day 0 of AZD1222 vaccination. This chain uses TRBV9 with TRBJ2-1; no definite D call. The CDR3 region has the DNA TGTGCCAGCAGCGTTATATCTTCTGGGTCGATCAATGAGCAGTTCTTC. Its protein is CASSVISSGSINEQFF.